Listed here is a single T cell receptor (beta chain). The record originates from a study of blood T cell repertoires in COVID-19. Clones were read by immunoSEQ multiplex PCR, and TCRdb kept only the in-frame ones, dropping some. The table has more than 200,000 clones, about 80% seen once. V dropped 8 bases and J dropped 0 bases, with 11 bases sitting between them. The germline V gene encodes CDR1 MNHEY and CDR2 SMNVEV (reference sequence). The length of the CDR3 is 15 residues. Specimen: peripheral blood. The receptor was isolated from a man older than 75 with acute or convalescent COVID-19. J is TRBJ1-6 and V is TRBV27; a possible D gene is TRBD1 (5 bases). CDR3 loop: CASGRQSSYNSPLHF. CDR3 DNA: TGTGCCAGCGGACGACAGAGCTCCTATAATTCACCCCTCCACTTT.